This is a list of T cell receptor beta chains from one sample in a study of blood T cell repertoires in COVID-19. Here immunoSEQ multiplex PCR was the method, and the copy in TCRdb shows in-frame clones only, minus some. The sample has more than 20,000 clones, 90% seen once; the top ten hold around 11%. The sample consisted of peripheral blood. The receptors were sampled from a man in his 70s with acute or convalescent COVID-19. CDR3s leave out the opening cysteine and the closing phenylalanine or tryptophan. A D gene is named only where the DNA matches it firmly.

v_gene | len | d_gene | CDR3aa
TRBV28 | 15 | NA | ASSSPFEGGGGYGYT
TRBV4-1 | 13 | TRBD1 | ASGRDRGAGNEQF
TRBV6-4 | 12 | TRBD2 | ASSDGTSPKEQF
TRBV5-1 | 14 | TRBD2 | ASSPYTSGSYYEQY
TRBV10-3 | 14 | NA | AISESPDTPSYEQY
TRBV5-1 | 11 | TRBD1 | ASREGANQPQH
TRBV7-3 | 13 | NA | ASSPLAASYNEQF
TRBV18 | 11 | NA | ASSRDWNTEAF
TRBV18 | 13 | TRBD1 | ASSHSTGINEKLF
TRBV28 | 12 | NA | ASSRTDNSYEQY
TRBV24-1 | 12 | TRBD2 | ATSSGLAADTQY
TRBV19 | 12 | NA | ASSDRPLVNEQF
TRBV6-5 | 13 | NA | ASSFADGTYNEQF
TRBV19 | 13 | NA | ASSIAGPGNQPQH
TRBV9 | 13 | TRBD2 | ASSRTSGSVYEQY
TRBV6-5 | 13 | TRBD1 | ASSQSRGTVYGYT
TRBV24-1 | 14 | TRBD2 | ATSDQVAGLTDTQY
TRBV12-3/TRBV12-4 | 11 | TRBD2 | ASTQGLAETQY
TRBV6-1 | 13 | TRBD1 | ASSEVGQGRTEAF
TRBV7-2 | 11 | NA | ASSLIGRYGYT
TRBV5-1 | 14 | TRBD2 | ASSLVPREGTGELF
TRBV11-3 | 15 | NA | ASSCGYRVGYPYEQY